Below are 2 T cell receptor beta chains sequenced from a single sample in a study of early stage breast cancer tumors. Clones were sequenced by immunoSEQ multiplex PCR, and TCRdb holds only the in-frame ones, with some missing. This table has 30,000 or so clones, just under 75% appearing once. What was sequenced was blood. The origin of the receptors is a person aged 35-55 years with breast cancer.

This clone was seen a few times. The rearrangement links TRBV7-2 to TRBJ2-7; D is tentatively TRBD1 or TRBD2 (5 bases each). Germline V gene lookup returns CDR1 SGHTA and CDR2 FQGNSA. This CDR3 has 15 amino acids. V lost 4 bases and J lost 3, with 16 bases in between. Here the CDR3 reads CASSSGPPSLYEQYF. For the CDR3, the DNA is TGTGCCAGCAGCTCGGGACCGCCCTCTCTCTACGAGCAGTACTTC.

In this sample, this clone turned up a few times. Here the CDR3 reads CARRQLNTEAFF. CDR3 coding DNA: TGTGCCCGTCGACAGTTGAACACTGAAGCTTTCTTT. The chain is built from TRBV2 and TRBJ1-1, with D tentatively TRBD1 (5 bases). Germline V lookup: CDR1 SNHLY, CDR2 FYNNEI. The CDR3 sequence is 12 residues long. V gave up 11 bases and J gave up 0 bases, with 10 bases separating them.